This T cell receptor (beta chain) was documented in a study of T cell responses to AZD1222 COVID-19 vaccine. Profiling relied on immunoSEQ multiplex PCR, and the TCRdb table lists in-frame clones only, not all of them. Among more than 95,000 clones, around nine tenths were seen once, and the ten largest hold around 1.6%. The CDR3 loop spans 17 amino acids. With V trimmed by 6 bases and J by 4 bases, 8 bases remained unmatched. In germline, CDR1 is SNHLY, CDR2 FYNNEI. This clone occurred once. The target antigen is unknown. General study points: Spike-specific TCRs gained breadth and depth after people received two AZD1222 doses.

This rearrangement joins TRBV2 to TRBJ2-3; 15 nucleotides match TRBD2. The receptor's source is an adult who received the AZD1222 COVID-19 vaccine. Sequenced material: peripheral blood, taken 28 days after the second AZD1222 dose. The CDR3 here is CASRGLAGGGWADTQYF. CDR3 bases: TGTGCCAGCAGGGGACTAGCGGGAGGAGGATGGGCAGATACGCAGTATTTT.